A selection of T cell receptor beta chains follows, all from one sample in a study of T cells in Graves' hyperthyroidism and ophthalmopathy. Using its own MiXCR run on the multiplex PCR reads, TCRdb lists one record per CDR3 protein. This table holds approximately 330,000 distinct CDR3 sequences, roughly 13% found once. Material for sequencing was blood. These receptors all come from a woman aged 40 to 55 with Graves' ophthalmopathy. The CDR3 runs from the conserved cysteine through the conserved F or W. Fields, in order: clone size, J gene, D gene, V gene, CDR3 DNA, CDR3 protein. The D gene is left open where the match is weak. Rows give clone size only sometimes, using once, few, many, or a class for an expanded clone.

>NA|TRBJ2-2|NA|TRBV15
TGTGCCGCCTCCGGCCAGGCGGTTTCCGGGGAGCTGTTTTTT
CAASGQAVSGELFF
>NA|TRBJ1-1|NA|TRBV20-1
TGCAGTGCTAGAGAACGGGGACCAACTGAAGCTTTCTTT
CSARERGPTEAFF
>many|TRBJ1-1|NA|TRBV7-2
TGTGCCAGCAGTATGAGGGGGGGCCGTGGCACTGAAGCTTTCTTT
CASSMRGGRGTEAFF
>many|TRBJ2-7|NA|TRBV10-3
TGTGCCATCAGGAATCCACCCCAAGGTACCTACGAGCAGTACTTC
CAIRNPPQGTYEQYF
>NA|TRBJ2-5|NA|TRBV11-2
TGTGCCAGCAGCTTGGGGACCGGACAGGAGGCGGGGGAGACCCAGTACTTC
CASSLGTGQEAGETQYF
>many|TRBJ1-5|NA|TRBV19
TGTGCCAGTACCCCCACAGGGTGGAGGGCTAGCAATCAGCCCCAGCATTTT
CASTPTGWRASNQPQHF
>many|TRBJ2-7|TRBD1|TRBV27
TGTGCCAGCAGTTTTCCAGGGGGCGAGCAGTACTTC
CASSFPGGEQYF
>NA|TRBJ2-1|NA|TRBV7-6
TGTGCCAGCAGCATTACGACAGGTTACAATGAGCAGTTCTTC
CASSITTGYNEQFF
>NA|TRBJ2-5|TRBD2|TRBV20-1
TGCAGTGCCACCTGGCTAGCGGGAGGGTCCCAAGAGACCCAGTACTTC
CSATWLAGGSQETQYF
>few|TRBJ2-7|TRBD1|TRBV6-1
TGTGCCAGCAGTGAAGTAGGTCGGACAGGGGGTATCTACGAGCAGTACTTC
CASSEVGRTGGIYEQYF
>many|TRBJ1-1|NA|TRBV5-8
TGTGCCAGCAGCCCGAGCCTTGGGGTGCAAATGAACACTGAAGCTTTCTTT
CASSPSLGVQMNTEAFF
>many|TRBJ2-7|NA|TRBV7-2
TGTGCCAGCAGCTCACAACAGGGCTACGAGCAGTACTTC
CASSSQQGYEQYF
>many|TRBJ2-1|NA|TRBV30
TGTGCCTGGAGTGTAGTTGGTGAGCAGTTCTTC
CAWSVVGEQFF
>NA|TRBJ2-7|TRBD1|TRBV11-2
TGTGCCAGCAGCTTACCTGGGACAGACAAGCAGTACTTC
CASSLPGTDKQYF
>many|TRBJ2-7|NA|TRBV19
TGTGCCAGTAGCAAACATAGCTCCTACGAGCAGTACTTC
CASSKHSSYEQYF
>few|TRBJ2-7|TRBD2|TRBV11-2
TGTGCCAGCAGCCTCTGGGGACTAGCGGGAGTATCCGAGCAGTACTTC
CASSLWGLAGVSEQYF
>many|TRBJ2-2|NA|TRBV27
TGTGCCAGCAGTTTTGTGGGAGCTCACACCGGGGAGCTGTTTTTT
CASSFVGAHTGELFF
>NA|TRBJ2-5|TRBD2|TRBV19
TGTGCCACGAAGGCCGGGGGTAGCGGGAGGTCGGAGACCCAGTACTTC
CATKAGGSGRSETQYF
>NA|TRBJ2-7|NA|TRBV14
TGTGCCAGCAGCCAAGCCCTAATGGCCTACGAGCAGTACTTC
CASSQALMAYEQYF
>many|TRBJ1-3|NA|TRBV11-2
TGTGCCAGCAGCTCTCAATTGCCTGGGCTACCTGGAAACACCATATATTTT
CASSSQLPGLPGNTIYF
>many|TRBJ2-1|TRBD1|TRBV18
TGTGCCAGCTCACAAGGGACAGGGGCGATCAATGAGCAGTTCTTC
CASSQGTGAINEQFF
>NA|TRBJ1-2|NA|TRBV18
TGTGCCAGCTCACACGGCGACTATGGCTACACCTTC
CASSHGDYGYTF
>few|TRBJ1-1|TRBD1|TRBV19
TGTGCCAGTACCTCGGGACAGGACACTGAAGCTTTCTTT
CASTSGQDTEAFF
>many|TRBJ2-3|TRBD2|TRBV12-3/TRBV12-4
TGTGCCAGCAGTCTAGGCGGGGGGTCACTAGATACGCAGTATTTT
CASSLGGGSLDTQYF